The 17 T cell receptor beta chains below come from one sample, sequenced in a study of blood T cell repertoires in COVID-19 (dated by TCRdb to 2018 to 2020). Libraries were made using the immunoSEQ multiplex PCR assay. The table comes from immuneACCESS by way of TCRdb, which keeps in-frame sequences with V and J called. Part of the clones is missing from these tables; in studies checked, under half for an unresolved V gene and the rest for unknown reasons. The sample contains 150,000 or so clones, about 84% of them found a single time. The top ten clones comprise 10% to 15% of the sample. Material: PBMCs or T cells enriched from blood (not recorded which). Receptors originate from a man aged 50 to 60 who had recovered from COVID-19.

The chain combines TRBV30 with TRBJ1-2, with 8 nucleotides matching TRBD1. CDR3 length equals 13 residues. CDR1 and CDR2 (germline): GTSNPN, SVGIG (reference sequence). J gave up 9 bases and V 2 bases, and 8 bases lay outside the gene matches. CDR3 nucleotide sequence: TGTGCCTGGAGTATCCAGGGGGCGGGAAGCTACACCTTC. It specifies CAWSIQGAGSYTF.

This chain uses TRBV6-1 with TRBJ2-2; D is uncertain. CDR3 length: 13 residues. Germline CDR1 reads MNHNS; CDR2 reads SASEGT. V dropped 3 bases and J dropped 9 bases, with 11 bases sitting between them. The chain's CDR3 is CASSDISARELFF. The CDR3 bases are TGTGCCAGCAGTGACATTAGTGCCCGGGAGCTGTTTTTT.

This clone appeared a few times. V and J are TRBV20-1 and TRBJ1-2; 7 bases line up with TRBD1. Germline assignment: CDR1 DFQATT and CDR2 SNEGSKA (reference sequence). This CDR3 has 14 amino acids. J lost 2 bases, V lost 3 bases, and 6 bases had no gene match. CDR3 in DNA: TGCAGTGCTAGTTATCTGGGACAGAACTATGGCTACACCTTC. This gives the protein CSASYLGQNYGYTF.

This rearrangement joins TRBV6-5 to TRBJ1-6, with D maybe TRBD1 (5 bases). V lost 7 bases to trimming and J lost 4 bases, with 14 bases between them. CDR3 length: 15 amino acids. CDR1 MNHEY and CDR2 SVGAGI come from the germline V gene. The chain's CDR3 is CASMGGDRYNSPLHF. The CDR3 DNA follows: TGTGCCAGCATGGGGGGGGACCGATATAATTCACCCCTCCACTTT.

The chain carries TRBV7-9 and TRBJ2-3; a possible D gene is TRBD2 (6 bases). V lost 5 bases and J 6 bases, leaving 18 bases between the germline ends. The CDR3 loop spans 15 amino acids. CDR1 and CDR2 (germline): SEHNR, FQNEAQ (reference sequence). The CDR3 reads CASSRPGLLGDTQYF. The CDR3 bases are TGTGCCAGCAGCCGACCGGGACTCCTCGGGGATACGCAGTATTTT. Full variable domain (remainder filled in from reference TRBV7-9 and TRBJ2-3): DTGVSQNPRHKITKRGQNVTFRCDPISEHNRLYWYRQTLGQGPEFLTYFQNEAQLEKSRLLSDRFSAERPKGSFSTLEIQRTEQGDSAMYLCASSRPGLLGDTQYFGPGTRLTVL.

CDR3 sequence reads: CASSSRGTSYEQYF. In nucleotides, the CDR3 is TGTGCCAGCAGCTCTAGGGGGACCTCCTACGAGCAGTACTTC. The chain is built from TRBV5-4 and TRBJ2-7; D is perhaps TRBD1 (6 bases). Trimming stripped 3 bases from V and 0 bases from J, with 10 bases between. There are 14 residues in the CDR3. Germline V gives CDR1 SGHNT, CDR2 YYREEE (reference sequence).

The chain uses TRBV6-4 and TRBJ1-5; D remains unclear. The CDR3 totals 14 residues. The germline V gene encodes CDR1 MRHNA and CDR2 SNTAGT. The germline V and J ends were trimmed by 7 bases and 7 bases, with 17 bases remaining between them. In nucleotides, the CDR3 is TGTGCCAGCACCGCTCGGTTTGGGAGGCAGCCCCAGCATTTT. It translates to CASTARFGRQPQHF.

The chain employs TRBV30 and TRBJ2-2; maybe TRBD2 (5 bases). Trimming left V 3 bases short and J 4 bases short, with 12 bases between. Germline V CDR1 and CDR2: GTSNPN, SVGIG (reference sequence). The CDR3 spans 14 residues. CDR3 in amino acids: CAWSPGMRTGELFF. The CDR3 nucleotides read TGTGCCTGGAGCCCGGGGATGCGCACCGGGGAGCTGTTTTTT. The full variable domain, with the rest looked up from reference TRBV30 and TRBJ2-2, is SQTIHQWPATLVQPVGSPLSLECTVEGTSNPNLYWYRQAAGRGLQLLFYSVGIGQISSEVPQNLSASRPQDRQFILSSKKLLLSDSGFYLCAWSPGMRTGELFFGEGSRLTVL.

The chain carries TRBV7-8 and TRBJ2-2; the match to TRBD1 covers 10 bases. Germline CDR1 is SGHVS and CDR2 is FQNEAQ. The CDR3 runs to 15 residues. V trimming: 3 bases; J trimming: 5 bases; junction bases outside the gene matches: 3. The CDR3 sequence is CASSLRQGATGELFF. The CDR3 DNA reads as TGTGCCAGCAGCTTGAGACAGGGGGCAACCGGGGAGCTGTTTTTT.

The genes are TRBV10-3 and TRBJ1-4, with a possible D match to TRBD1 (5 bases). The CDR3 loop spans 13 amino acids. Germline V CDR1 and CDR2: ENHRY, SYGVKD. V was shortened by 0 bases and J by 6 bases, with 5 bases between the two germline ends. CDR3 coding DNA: TGTGCCATCAGTGAGTCGACAGATGAAAAACTGTTTTTT. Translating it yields CAISESTDEKLFF.

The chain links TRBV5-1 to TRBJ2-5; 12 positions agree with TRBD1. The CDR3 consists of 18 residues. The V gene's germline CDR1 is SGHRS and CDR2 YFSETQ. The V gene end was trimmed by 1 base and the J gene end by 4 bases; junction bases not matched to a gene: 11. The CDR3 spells CASSLYPSGQGARETQYF. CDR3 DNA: TGCGCCAGCAGCTTGTATCCATCGGGACAGGGGGCGCGAGAGACCCAGTACTTC.

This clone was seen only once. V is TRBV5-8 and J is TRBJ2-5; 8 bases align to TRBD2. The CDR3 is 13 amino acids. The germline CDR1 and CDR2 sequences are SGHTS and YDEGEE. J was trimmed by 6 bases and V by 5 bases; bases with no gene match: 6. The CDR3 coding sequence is TGTGCCAGCAGGGAGCGGGGGCCCAAGACCCAGTACTTC. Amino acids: CASRERGPKTQYF. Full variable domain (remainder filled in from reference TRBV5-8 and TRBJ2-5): EAGVTQSPTHLIKTRGQQATLRCSPISGHTSVYWYQQALGLGLQFLLWYDEGEERNRGNFPPRFSGRQFPNYSSELNVNALELEDSALYLCASRERGPKTQYFGPGTRLLVL.

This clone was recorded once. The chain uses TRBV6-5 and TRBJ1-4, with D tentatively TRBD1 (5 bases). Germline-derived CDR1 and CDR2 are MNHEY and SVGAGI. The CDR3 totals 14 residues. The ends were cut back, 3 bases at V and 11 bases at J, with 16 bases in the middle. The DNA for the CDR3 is TGTGCCAGCAGTTATTCCGGCCGGGGGGAGAAACTGTTTTTT. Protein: CASSYSGRGEKLFF.

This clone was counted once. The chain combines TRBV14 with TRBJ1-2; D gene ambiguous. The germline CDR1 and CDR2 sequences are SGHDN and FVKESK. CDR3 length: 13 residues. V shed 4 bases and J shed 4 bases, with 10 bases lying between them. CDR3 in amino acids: CASSPWEGYGYTF. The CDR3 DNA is TGTGCCAGCAGCCCGTGGGAGGGCTATGGCTACACCTTC.

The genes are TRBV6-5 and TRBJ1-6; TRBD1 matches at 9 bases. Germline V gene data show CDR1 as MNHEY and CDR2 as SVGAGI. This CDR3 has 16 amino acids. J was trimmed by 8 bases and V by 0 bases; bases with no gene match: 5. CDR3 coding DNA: TGTGCCAGCAGTTACTCTGTAGGACAGGGGCATTCACCCCTCCACTTT. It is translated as CASSYSVGQGHSPLHF.

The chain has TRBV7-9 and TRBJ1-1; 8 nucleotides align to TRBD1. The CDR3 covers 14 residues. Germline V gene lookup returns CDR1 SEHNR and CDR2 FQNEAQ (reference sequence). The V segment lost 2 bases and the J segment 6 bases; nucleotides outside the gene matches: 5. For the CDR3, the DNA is TGTGCCAGCAGCTTAAACAGGGGGTCCGCTGAAGCTTTCTTT. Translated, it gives CASSLNRGSAEAFF.

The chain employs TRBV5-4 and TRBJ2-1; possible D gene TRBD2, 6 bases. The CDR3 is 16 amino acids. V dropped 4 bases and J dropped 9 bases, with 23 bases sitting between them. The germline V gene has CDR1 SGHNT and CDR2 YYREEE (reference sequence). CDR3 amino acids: CASSIRGTLPQREQFF. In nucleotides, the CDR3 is TGTGCCAGCAGCATCCGGGGGACCTTGCCTCAGCGTGAGCAGTTCTTC.